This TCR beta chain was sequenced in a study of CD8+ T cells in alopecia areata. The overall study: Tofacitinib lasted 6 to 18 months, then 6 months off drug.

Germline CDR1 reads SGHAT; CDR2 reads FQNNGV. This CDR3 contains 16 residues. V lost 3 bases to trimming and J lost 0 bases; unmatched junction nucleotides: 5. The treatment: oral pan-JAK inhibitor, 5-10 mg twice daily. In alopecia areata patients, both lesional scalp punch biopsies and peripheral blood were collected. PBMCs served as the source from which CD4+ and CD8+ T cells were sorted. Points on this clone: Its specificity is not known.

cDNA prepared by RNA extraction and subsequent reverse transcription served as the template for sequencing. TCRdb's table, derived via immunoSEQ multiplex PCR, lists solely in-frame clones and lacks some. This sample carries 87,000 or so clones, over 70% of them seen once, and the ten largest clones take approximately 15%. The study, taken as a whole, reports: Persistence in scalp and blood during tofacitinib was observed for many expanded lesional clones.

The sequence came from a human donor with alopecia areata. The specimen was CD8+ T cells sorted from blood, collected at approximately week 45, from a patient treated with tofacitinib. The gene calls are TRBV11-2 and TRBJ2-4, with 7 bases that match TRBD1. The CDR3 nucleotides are TGTGCCAGCAGCTTTAACAGGGGCCTAGCCAAAAACATTCAGTACTTC. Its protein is CASSFNRGLAKNIQYF.